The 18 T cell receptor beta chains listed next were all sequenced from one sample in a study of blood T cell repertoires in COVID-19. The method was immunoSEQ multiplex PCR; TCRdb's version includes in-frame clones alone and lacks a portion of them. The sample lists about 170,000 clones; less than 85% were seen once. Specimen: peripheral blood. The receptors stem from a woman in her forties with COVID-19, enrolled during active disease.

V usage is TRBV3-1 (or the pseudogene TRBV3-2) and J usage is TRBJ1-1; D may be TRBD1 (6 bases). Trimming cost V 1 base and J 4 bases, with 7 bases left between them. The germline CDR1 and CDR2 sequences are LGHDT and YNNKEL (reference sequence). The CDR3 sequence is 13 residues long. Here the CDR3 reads CASSQARGTEAFF. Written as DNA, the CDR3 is TGTGCCAGCAGCCAAGCCAGGGGCACTGAAGCTTTCTTT.

CDR3 sequence reads: CASSLRQGFTEAFF. The CDR3 bases are TGTGCCAGCAGCTTACGCCAGGGGTTCACTGAAGCTTTCTTT. V usage is TRBV5-8 and J usage is TRBJ1-1; perhaps TRBD1 as D (6 bases). Germline CDR1 is SGHTS and CDR2 is YDEGEE. There are 14 residues in the CDR3. V was cut by 2 bases and J by 4 bases, with 12 bases left in between.

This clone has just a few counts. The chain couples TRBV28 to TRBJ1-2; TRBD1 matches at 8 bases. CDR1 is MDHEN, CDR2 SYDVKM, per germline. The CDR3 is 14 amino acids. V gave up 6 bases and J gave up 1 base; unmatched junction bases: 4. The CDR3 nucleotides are TGTGCCAGCAGGCAGGGGGCTAATAACTATGGCTACACCTTC. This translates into CASRQGANNYGYTF.

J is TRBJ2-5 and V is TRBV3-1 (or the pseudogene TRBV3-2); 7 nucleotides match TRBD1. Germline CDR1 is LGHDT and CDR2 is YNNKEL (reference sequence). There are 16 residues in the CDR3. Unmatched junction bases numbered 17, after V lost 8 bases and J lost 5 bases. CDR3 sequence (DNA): TGTGCCAGCCTTACAAGAGTATCAGGGGGTAAGGAGACCCAGTACTTC. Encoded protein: CASLTRVSGGKETQYF.

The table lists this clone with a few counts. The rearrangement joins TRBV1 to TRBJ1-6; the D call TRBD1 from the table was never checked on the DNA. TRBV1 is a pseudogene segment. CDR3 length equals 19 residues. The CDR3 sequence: CTSSQVPGGRGVQRTPLHF. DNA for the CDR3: TGCACCAGCAGCCAAGTCCCAGGGGGCAGGGGCGTCCAACGGACACCCCTCCACTTT.

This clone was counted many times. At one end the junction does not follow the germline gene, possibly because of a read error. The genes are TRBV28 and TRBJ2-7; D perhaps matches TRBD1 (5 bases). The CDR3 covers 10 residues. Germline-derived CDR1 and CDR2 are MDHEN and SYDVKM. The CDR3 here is CASGKQGWHF. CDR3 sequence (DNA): TGTGCCAGCGGAAAGCAGGGCTGGCACTTC.

As DNA, the CDR3 is TGTGCCAGCAGTGAAACTAGCGGGAGCTTTCGTAGCTTTATGGATACGCAGTATTTT. It translates to CASSETSGSFRSFMDTQYF. The V gene is TRBV6-1, the J gene TRBJ2-3; 11 bases line up with TRBD2. The CDR3 sequence is 19 residues long. CDR1 and CDR2 from the germline V gene are MNHNS and SASEGT. Trimming at V came to 2 bases and at J to 6 bases, leaving 16 bases not matched to a gene.

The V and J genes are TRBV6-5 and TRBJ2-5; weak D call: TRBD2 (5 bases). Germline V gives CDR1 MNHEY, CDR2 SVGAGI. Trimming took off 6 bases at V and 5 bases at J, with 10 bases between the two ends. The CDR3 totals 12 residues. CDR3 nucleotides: TGTGCCAGCAGGTCCCGAGGGGAGACCCAGTACTTC. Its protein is CASRSRGETQYF.

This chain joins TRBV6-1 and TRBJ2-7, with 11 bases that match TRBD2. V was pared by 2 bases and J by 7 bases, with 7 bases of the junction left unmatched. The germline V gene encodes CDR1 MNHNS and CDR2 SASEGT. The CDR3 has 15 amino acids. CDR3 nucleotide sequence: TGTGCCAGCAGTGAATTTACTAGCGGGAGTTGGGAGCAGTACTTC. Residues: CASSEFTSGSWEQYF.

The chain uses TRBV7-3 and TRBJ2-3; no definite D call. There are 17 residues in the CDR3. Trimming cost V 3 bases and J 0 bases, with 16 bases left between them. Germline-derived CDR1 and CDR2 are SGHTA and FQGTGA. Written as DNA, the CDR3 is TGTGCCAGCAGCTTGGGCCCCGACACCCTAAGCACAGATACGCAGTATTTT. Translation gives CASSLGPDTLSTDTQYF.

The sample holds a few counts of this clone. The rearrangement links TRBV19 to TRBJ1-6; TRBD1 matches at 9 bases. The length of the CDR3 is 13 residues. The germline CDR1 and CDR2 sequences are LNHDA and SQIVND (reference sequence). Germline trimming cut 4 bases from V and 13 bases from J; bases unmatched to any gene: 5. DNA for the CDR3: TGTGCCAGTAGTAACGACGACAGGGGGCCCCTCCACTTT. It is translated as CASSNDDRGPLHF.

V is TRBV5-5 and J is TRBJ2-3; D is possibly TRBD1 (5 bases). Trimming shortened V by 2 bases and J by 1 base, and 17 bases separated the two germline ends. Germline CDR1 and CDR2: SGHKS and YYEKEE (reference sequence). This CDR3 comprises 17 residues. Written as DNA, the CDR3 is TGTGCCAGCAGCTTCAGTTTTCGGGTAGGGGGCACAGATACGCAGTATTTT. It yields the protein CASSFSFRVGGTDTQYF.

The CDR3 region is CASSATTGNGYTF. In DNA form, the CDR3 reads TGTGCCAGCAGCGCCACGACAGGGAATGGCTACACCTTC. This rearrangement joins TRBV7-3 to TRBJ1-2; 7 bases agree with TRBD1. Germline lookup yields CDR1 SGHTA and CDR2 FQGTGA. This CDR3 comprises 13 residues. Germline trimming cut 5 bases from V and 6 bases from J; bases unmatched to any gene: 6.

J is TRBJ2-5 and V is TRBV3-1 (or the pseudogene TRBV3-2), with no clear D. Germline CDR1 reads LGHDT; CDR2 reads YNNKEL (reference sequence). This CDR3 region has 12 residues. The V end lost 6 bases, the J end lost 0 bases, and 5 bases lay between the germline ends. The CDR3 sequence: CASRLHQETQYF. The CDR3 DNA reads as TGTGCCAGCAGACTCCACCAAGAGACCCAGTACTTC.

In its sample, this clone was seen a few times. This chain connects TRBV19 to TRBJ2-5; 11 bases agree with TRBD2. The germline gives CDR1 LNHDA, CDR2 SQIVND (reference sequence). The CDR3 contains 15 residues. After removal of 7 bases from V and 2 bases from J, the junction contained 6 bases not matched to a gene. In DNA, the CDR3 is TGTGCCAGTACAAAACGACTAGCGGGACAAGAGACCCAGTACTTC. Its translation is CASTKRLAGQETQYF.

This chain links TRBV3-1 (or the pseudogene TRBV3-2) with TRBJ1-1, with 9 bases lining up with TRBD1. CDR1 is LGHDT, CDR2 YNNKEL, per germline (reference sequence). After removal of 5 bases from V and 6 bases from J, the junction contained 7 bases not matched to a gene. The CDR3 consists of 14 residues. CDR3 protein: CASSSQGASAEAFF. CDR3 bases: TGTGCCAGCAGCTCACAGGGGGCGAGCGCTGAAGCTTTCTTT.

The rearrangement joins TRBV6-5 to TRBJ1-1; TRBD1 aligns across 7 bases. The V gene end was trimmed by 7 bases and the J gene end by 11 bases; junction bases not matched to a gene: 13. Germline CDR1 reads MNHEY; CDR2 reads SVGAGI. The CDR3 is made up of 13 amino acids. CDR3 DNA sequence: TGTGCCAGCATCCCAGGAGGGGGCCGTAGGGCTTTCTTT. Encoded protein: CASIPGGGRRAFF.

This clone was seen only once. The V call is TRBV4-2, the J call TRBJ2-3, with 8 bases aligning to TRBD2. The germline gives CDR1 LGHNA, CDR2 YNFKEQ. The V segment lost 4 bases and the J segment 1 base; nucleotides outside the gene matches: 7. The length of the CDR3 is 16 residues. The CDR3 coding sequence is TGTGCCAGCAGCCTGCCGCTTAGCGGGGGCACAGATACGCAGTATTTT. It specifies CASSLPLSGGTDTQYF.